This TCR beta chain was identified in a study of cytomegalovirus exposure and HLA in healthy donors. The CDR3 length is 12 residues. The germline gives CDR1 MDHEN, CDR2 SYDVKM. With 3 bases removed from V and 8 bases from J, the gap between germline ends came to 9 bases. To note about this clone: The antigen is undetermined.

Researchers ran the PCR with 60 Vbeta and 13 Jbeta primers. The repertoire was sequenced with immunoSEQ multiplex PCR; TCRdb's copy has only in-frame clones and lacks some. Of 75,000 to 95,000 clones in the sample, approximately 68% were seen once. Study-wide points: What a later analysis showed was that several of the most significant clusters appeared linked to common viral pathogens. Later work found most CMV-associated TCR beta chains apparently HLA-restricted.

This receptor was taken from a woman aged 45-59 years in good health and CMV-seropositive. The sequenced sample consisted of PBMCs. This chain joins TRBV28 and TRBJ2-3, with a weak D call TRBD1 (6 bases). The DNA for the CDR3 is TGTGCCAGCAGTTTTCAGGGGAGTACGCAGTATTTT. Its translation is CASSFQGSTQYF.